This T cell receptor beta chain comes out of a study of human T cells and chemical hapten exposure. Time point noted: patch test 3, about 24 weeks after DPC sensitization. Treatment denoted: therapeutic diphenylcyclopropenone sensitization with weekly scalp DPC. Every patch test was put on after a blood sample was taken. The CDR3 covers 14 residues. From germline, CDR1 is SGHAT and CDR2 FQDESV (reference sequence). Library preparation tagged each individual cDNA molecule with a unique molecular identifier. Via MiXCR, TCRdb re-called the RACE reads, giving one row per CDR3 protein. In the table there are about 160,000 distinct CDR3 sequences, roughly 26% of which are singletons. A remark on this clonotype: The junction departs from the called germline gene at one end, perhaps through a read error.

The sequence was collected from a woman aged 18-30 years with alopecia areata. Some clones in this sample may be carry-over from other donors' samples. The rearrangement joins TRBV11-1 to TRBJ1-2, with 10 bases aligning to TRBD1. The material was whole blood, obtained in connection with sensitization to the hapten diphenylcyclopropenone (DPC). The CDR3 protein is CASSANRDRGGNTF. The CDR3 DNA reads as TGTGCCAGCAGCGCGAACCGGGACAGGGGTGGCAACACCTTC.